The present T cell receptor beta chain was sequenced within a study of cytomegalovirus exposure and HLA in healthy donors. Regarding the study as a whole: The listing of 150 or so TCR beta chains classed them as cytomegalovirus-associated.

Each of the donors was a healthy bone marrow donor. Germline assignment: CDR1 KGHSH and CDR2 LQKENI. J was trimmed by 2 bases and V by 6 bases; bases with no gene match: 6. This CDR3 has 15 amino acids. With respect to this clone: The antigen is unknown.

The PCR contained 60 Vbeta and 13 Jbeta primers. In the original analysis: Approximately 10 million shared chains were among about 80 million unique TCR beta chains counted in a later analysis. The repertoire was sequenced with immunoSEQ multiplex PCR; TCRdb's copy has only in-frame clones and lacks some. That table gives V, J and clone size, and the DNA gave D and trimming. The sample lists around 150,000 clones; about 75% were seen once. The material sequenced was PBMCs. The clonotype was recovered from a man aged 55-75 years in good health and CMV-seronegative. The chain combines TRBV18 with TRBJ2-2; 7 bases line up with TRBD1. The CDR3: CASSPGTANTGELFF. In DNA form, the CDR3 reads TGTGCCAGCTCCCCCGGGACAGCAAACACCGGGGAGCTGTTTTTT.